This T cell receptor beta chain derives from a study of T cell repertoires in cytomegalovirus infection (dated by TCRdb to the late 2010s). As for the study more broadly: Donor HLA type was relevant to the analysis, as public TCR beta signatures indicated carriage of CMV infection together with the matching HLA type.

Concerning this clonotype: It lacks a known antigen. Base-call qualities are not available, and no considerably larger clone is one nucleotide away.

Overall study outcomes, separate from this receptor: In the ex vivo response, HLA-C-restricted CMV-specific TCR beta clonotypes were dominant, and in two of eight donors the single most frequent clonotype came from this HLA-C-restricted group. Cumulative frequency of public TCR beta family members discriminated carriers of CMV infection plus the relevant HLA type in this cohort and an independent roughly 330-donor cohort.

V and J are truncated by 4 bases and 4 bases respectively, leaving an intervening sequence of 13 bases. CDR1 MDHEN and CDR2 SYDVKM were looked up in the germline V gene. Counted from cysteine to phenylalanine, this CDR3 has 14 amino acids. Just the 42-base CDR3 DNA is kept, in frame starting at base 1. The sequencing machine was an Illumina HiSeq 1500. TCRdb applied fastp at Q25 and MiXCR to the public reads, then kept only in-frame beta chains. Identical CDR3 proteins give one entry, which carries the most common genes and DNA. The sample table shows about 150,000 distinct CDR3 sequences, and about 20% are seen once. The leading ten clones occupy about 10% of the sample.

The sequencing input was PBMCs. The chain was built from TRBV28 and TRBJ2-5; 6 matching bases give a weak D call of TRBD1. The receptor was isolated from a human donor in good health (CMV status not recorded). Some clones in this sample may be carry-over from other donors' samples. The CDR3 region has the sequence CASSSTGTTETQYF. The nucleotide sequence reads TGTGCCAGCAGTTCAACAGGGACCACAGAGACCCAGTACTTC.